A single T cell receptor (beta chain) is shown here with its context. No antigen is known for it. Qualities for individual bases were not recorded, and no much larger clone is one base off. Library generation was performed with 5' RACE. The instrument was a NextSeq 500. The TCR library protocol attached a unique molecular identifier to each TCR cDNA molecule to allow correction of PCR and sequencing errors. Concerning the study's data processing: TCR identification, UMI-based error correction and CDR3 extraction were performed with Decombinator tools. TCRs above a frequency of 2 per 1,000, corresponding to the top 1% of the tumor frequency distribution, were defined as expanded. Rényi diversity was computed with the R vegan package after subsampling each repertoire 100 times to 5,000 TCRs. To build CDR3 similarity networks, amino acid triplet string-kernel similarity was used, and CDR3s were connected when their pairwise similarity was above 0.82. TCRdb reworked the public reads: Q25 trimming with fastp, MiXCR clone assembly, productive beta chains retained. CDR3 protein sequences are deduplicated, and each keeps its most common genes and DNA. Clone size and V and J calls follow TCRdb, not the original study. In all, the sample holds about 120,000 distinct CDR3 sequences, and 9% to 15% of those were seen once. The top ten clonotypes cover roughly 17% of the sample.

Sequences MDHEN (CDR1) and SYDVKM (CDR2) are obtained from the germline V gene. V gives up 5 bases and J gives up 2 bases, and the segment between their germline ends measures 6 bases. Reading from cysteine to phenylalanine, the CDR3 counts 13 amino acids. The read is trimmed to its CDR3 DNA, 39 bases read in frame from base 1. The data were taken from a study of spatial heterogeneity in lung cancer (dated by TCRdb to between 2018 and 2021). For context, the study as a whole: Donors were some 70 patients with early-stage, untreated non-small cell lung cancer from the lung TRACERx cohort. TCR alpha and beta repertoires were quantitatively compared across multiple tumor regions, matched nontumor lung and blood in non-small cell lung cancer. More beta-chain than alpha-chain transcripts were consistently detected, likely reflecting higher beta-chain transcript abundance. In the raw uncorrected reads, each unique combination of TCR and UMI appeared on average more than ten times. At surgery, over 200 tumor regions, some 61 matched nontumor lung samples and 56 PBMC samples were TCR-sequenced for both alpha and beta chains. The study linked features of the TCR repertoire to counts of nonsynonymous mutations, which were determined by whole-exome sequencing of tumor tissue. Follow-up PBMC samples were sequenced whenever available, with the median time to follow-up being about 2 years after resection. Overall study outcomes, separate from this receptor: Ubiquitous expanded tumor TCRs were found in blood more often at tumor resection than at routine follow-up. Only 13 to 15 patients were included in the comparisons of baseline and follow-up blood repertoires. Confirming at a functional level the hypothesis that regional TCRs recognize regional mutations was considered to require additional single-cell paired TCR alpha and beta sequencing.

This sample's time point label indicates: blood at routine non-recurrence follow-up after resection. Without any cell sorting, TCR sequencing was performed on whole RNA extracted either from tumor and nontumor lung tissue or from cryopreserved PBMC samples. A patient was chosen for TCR sequencing only when enough RNA was available from at least two tumor regions. Recombination joined TRBV28 with TRBJ2-2; no D gene call is confident. This receptor was taken from a male donor with early-stage non-small cell lung cancer. This material consisted of PBMCs, taken at follow-up. CDR3 reads: CASSPTNTGELFF. At the DNA level, the sequence is TGTGCCAGCAGTCCGACTAACACCGGGGAGCTGTTTTTT.